These 16 T cell receptor beta chains came from one sample sequenced in a study of CD8+CD57+ T cells in acquired aplastic anemia. TCR beta VDJ and CDR3 were profiled, and genomic DNA was the template. TCRdb itself ran the reads through MiXCR, one entry per CDR3 protein. The table includes 260,000 or so distinct CDR3 sequences, approximately 80% detected once. The sequenced patients had an expansion of CD8+CD57+ cells seen by flow cytometry. Sequencing input: sorted CD4+, CD8+, or CD8+CD57+ T cells (not recorded which) from PBMCs. Receptor source: a human donor with aplastic anemia.

The rearrangement links TRBV2 to TRBJ1-2, with 9 bases matching TRBD1. With 6 bases clipped from V and 3 bases from J, the junction kept 8 bases outside the gene matches. This CDR3 spans 15 amino acids. CDR1 SNHLY and CDR2 FYNNEI come from the germline V gene. CDR3 loop: CASSQDRGLDYGYTF. CDR3 DNA: TGTGCCAGCAGCCAGGACAGGGGCTTGGACTATGGCTACACCTTC.

The sample holds one count of this clonotype. The J gene is TRBJ1-2, the V gene TRBV10-3; D unresolved. The CDR3 runs to 14 residues. V gave up 0 bases and J gave up 4 bases, with 9 bases separating them. Germline-derived CDR1 and CDR2 are ENHRY and SYGVKD. The DNA for the CDR3 is TGTGCCATCAGTGAGTCTATGAGGAGCTATGGCTACACCTTC. Its translation is CAISESMRSYGYTF.

Remarks on this clonotype: One end of the junction is discordant with germline, which a read error may explain. This chain links TRBV7-6 with TRBJ2-3; tentative D call: TRBD1 (5 bases). The CDR3 consists of 13 residues. Germline V gene sequence: CDR1 SGHVS, CDR2 FNYEAQ. This chain's CDR3 is CASSFDRLLSPHF. DNA for the CDR3: TGTGCCAGCAGCTTCGACAGATTACTTTCACCCCATTTT.

This clonotype was picked up a small number of times. The rearrangement uses TRBV5-4 and TRBJ2-5, with D tentatively TRBD1 or TRBD2 (6 bases each). The CDR3 extends over 15 amino acids. CDR1 and CDR2 (germline): SGHNT, YYREEE (reference sequence). Trimming left V 2 bases short and J 3 bases short, with 14 bases between. As DNA, the CDR3 is TGTGCCAGCAGCTTTACCCGCGGGACAAAAGAGACCCAGTACTTC. It specifies CASSFTRGTKETQYF.

The CDR3 loop reads CASSVSLAGALTYEQYF. The DNA of the CDR3 is TGTGCCAGCAGTGTAAGTCTAGCGGGAGCTCTTACCTACGAGCAGTACTTC. The chain carries TRBV5-5 and TRBJ2-7, with 10 bases matching TRBD2. V lost 5 bases to trimming and J lost 2 bases; unmatched junction nucleotides: 13. This CDR3 is built from 17 residues. The germline CDR1 and CDR2 sequences are SGHKS and YYEKEE (reference sequence).

This chain joins TRBV9 and TRBJ2-7, with TRBD2 identical over 7 bases. The CDR3 totals 18 residues. J lost 1 base, V lost 2 bases, and 15 bases had no gene match. The germline CDR1 and CDR2 sequences are SGDLS and YYNGEE. This CDR3 reads CASSVRAGVDEQSYEQYV. The CDR3, as DNA: TGTGCCAGCAGCGTTCGGGCGGGAGTTGATGAGCAGTCCTACGAGCAGTACGTC.

Worth noting for this clonotype: At one boundary the junction diverges from the germline segment, which might be a read error. The chain uses TRBV12-3 or TRBV12-4 and TRBJ2-7, with D unresolved. The CDR3 contains 14 residues. The chain's CDR3 is CASSQASDPYEQYF. The CDR3 DNA follows: TGCGCCAGCAGCCAAGCTTCAGACCCCTACGAGCAGTACTTC.

Points on this clonotype: This CDR3 is missing its conserved last phenylalanine or tryptophan, likely due to a read error. J is TRBJ2-1 and V is TRBV2; the D gene is possibly TRBD1 (6 bases). Germline CDR1 SNHLY, CDR2 FYNNEI. The V gene lost 3 bases and the J gene lost 8 bases, with 14 bases spanning the gap. The CDR3 loop spans 14 amino acids. The CDR3 DNA reads TGTGCCAGCAGTGAGGGGGCCGAAGGCCATGAGCAGTTCTGC. Amino acid sequence: CASSEGAEGHEQFC.

The chain links TRBV20-1 to TRBJ1-1; 7 bases are shared with TRBD1. This CDR3 has 12 residues. V shed 3 bases, J shed 6 bases, and the junction held 4 bases outside the gene matches. The germline gives CDR1 DFQATT, CDR2 SNEGSKA (reference sequence). The CDR3 coding sequence is TGCAGTGCTAGTCAGGGGGGGGCTGAAGCTTTCTTT. Protein: CSASQGGAEAFF.

The rearrangement links TRBV20-1 to TRBJ1-2; 8 positions agree with TRBD1. V dropped 7 bases and J dropped 3; count of bases not matched to a gene: 10. Germline CDR1 DFQATT, CDR2 SNEGSKA (reference sequence). The CDR3 loop spans 14 amino acids. CDR3 region: CSVYGQGRHYGYTF. The CDR3 DNA reads TGCAGTGTTTACGGACAGGGACGGCACTATGGCTACACCTTC.

V and J are TRBV12-5 and TRBJ2-5, with D uncertain. The V end lost 5 bases, the J end lost 2 bases, and 12 bases lay between the germline ends. Germline CDR1 reads LGHNT; CDR2 reads FRNRAP. CDR3 length: 14 amino acids. The chain's CDR3 is CASGPGSEQETQYF. DNA for the CDR3: TGTGCTAGTGGTCCAGGCAGCGAGCAAGAGACCCAGTACTTC.

The chain uses TRBV7-9 and TRBJ2-7; the D call may be TRBD1 or TRBD2 (5 bases each). The length of the CDR3 is 18 residues. The V gene's germline CDR1 is SEHNR and CDR2 FQNEAQ (reference sequence). V was pared by 0 bases and J by 3 bases, with 21 bases between. CDR3 DNA: TGTGCCAGCAGCTTAGCGCCAAGCTACGGGGCCCATGTCTACGAGCAGTACGTC. It codes for CASSLAPSYGAHVYEQYV.

This sequence joins TRBV12-3 or TRBV12-4 and TRBJ2-3, with 7 bases matching TRBD1. This CDR3 comprises 15 residues. J gave up 0 bases and V 7 bases, and 7 bases lay outside the gene matches. CDR3: CASKRGGQSTDTQYF. In DNA form, the CDR3 reads TGTGCCAGCAAAAGAGGGGGACAGAGCACAGATACGCAGTATTTT.

The rearrangement links TRBV24-1 to TRBJ2-7, with D perhaps TRBD1 (5 bases). CDR1 is KGHDR, CDR2 SFDVKD, per germline. The CDR3 length is 15 residues. V was trimmed by 3 bases and J by 5 bases, leaving 16 bases between them. CDR3 loop: CATSDAATEIHEQYF. For the CDR3, the DNA is TGTGCCACCAGTGATGCCGCGACAGAAATCCACGAGCAGTACTTC.

Comments on this clonotype: The junction differs from germline at one of its ends, possibly a read error. The rearrangement joins TRBV10-1 to TRBJ2-3, with 7 nucleotides matching TRBD2. The CDR3 loop spans 13 amino acids. Looked up from germline, CDR1 is WNHNN and CDR2 is SYGVQD (reference sequence). Here the CDR3 reads CASGDGVTETQYF. CDR3 DNA: TGTGCCAGCGGGGACGGGGTCACTGAGACGCAGTATTTT.

The chain carries TRBV6-2 or TRBV6-3 and TRBJ2-5; 14 bases line up with TRBD2. The germline gives CDR1 MNHEY, CDR2 SVGEGT. The CDR3 contains 15 residues. The trim removed 4 bases at V and 4 bases at J, leaving 2 bases unmatched. CDR3 loop: CASSLTSGGAETQYF. CDR3 DNA sequence: TGTGCCAGCAGTTTGACTAGCGGGGGGGCAGAGACCCAGTACTTC.